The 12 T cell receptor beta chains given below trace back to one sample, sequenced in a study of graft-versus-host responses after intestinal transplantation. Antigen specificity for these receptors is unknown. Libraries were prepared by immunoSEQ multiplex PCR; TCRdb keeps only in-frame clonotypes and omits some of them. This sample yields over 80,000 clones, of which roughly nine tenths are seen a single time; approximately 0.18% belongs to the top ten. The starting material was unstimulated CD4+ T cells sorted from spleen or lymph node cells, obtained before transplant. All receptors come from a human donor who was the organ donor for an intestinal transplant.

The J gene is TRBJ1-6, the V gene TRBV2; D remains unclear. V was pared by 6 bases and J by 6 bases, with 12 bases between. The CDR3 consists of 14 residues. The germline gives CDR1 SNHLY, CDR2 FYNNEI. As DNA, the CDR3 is TGTGCCAGCAGCCGGGGTGCTATTAATTCACCCCTCCACTTT. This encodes CASSRGAINSPLHF. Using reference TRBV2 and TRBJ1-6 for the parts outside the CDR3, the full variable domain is EPEVTQTPSHQVTQMGQEVILRCVPISNHLYFYWYRQILGQKVEFLVSFYNNEISEKSEIFDDQFSVERPDGSNFTLKIRSTKLEDSAMYFCASSRGAINSPLHFGNGTRLTVT.

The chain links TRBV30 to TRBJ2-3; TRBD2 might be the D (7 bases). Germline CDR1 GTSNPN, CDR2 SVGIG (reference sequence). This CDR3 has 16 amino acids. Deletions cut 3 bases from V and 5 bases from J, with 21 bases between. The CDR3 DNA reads TGTGCCTGGAGGCCCACTCGCGGGGGCTGGGGAGATACGCAGTATTTT. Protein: CAWRPTRGGWGDTQYF.

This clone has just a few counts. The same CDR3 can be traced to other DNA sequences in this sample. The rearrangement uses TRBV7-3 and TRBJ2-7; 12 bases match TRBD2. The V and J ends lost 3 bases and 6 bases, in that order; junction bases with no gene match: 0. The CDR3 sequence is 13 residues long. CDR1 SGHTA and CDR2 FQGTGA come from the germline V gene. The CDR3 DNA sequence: TGTGCCAGCAGCTTGACTAGCGGGGGCGAGCAGTACTTC. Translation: CASSLTSGGEQYF.

The CDR3 region is CASSMGGPGNQPQHF. The CDR3 DNA follows: TGTGCCAGTAGTATGGGGGGACCGGGCAATCAGCCCCAGCATTTT. The V gene is TRBV19, the J gene TRBJ1-5; a possible D gene is TRBD1 (5 bases). Germline values: CDR1 LNHDA, CDR2 SQIVND (reference sequence). This CDR3 comprises 15 residues. V dropped 3 bases and J dropped 2 bases, with 11 bases sitting between them.

The DNA for the CDR3 is TGTGCCACAACCCCACGCCAGGGGGCCAATCAGCCCCAGCATTTT. It encodes CATTPRQGANQPQHF. The chain couples TRBV19 to TRBJ1-5, with 8 bases lining up with TRBD1. V trimming: 10 bases; J trimming: 3 bases; junction bases outside the gene matches: 11. The CDR3 runs 15 residues. CDR1 and CDR2 (germline): LNHDA, SQIVND (reference sequence).

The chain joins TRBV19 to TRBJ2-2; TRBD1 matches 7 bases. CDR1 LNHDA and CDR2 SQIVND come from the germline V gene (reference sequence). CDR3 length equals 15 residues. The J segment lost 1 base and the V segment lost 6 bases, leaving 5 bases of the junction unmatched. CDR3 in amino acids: CASRLDRWNTGELFF. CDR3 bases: TGTGCCAGTAGGCTGGACAGGTGGAACACCGGGGAGCTGTTTTTT.

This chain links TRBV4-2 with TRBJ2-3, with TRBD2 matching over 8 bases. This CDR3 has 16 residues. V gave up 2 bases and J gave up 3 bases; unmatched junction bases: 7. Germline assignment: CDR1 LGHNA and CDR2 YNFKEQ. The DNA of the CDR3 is TGTGCCAGCAGCCAATTGCGGGGGGCCGGAACAGATACGCAGTATTTT. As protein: CASSQLRGAGTDTQYF.

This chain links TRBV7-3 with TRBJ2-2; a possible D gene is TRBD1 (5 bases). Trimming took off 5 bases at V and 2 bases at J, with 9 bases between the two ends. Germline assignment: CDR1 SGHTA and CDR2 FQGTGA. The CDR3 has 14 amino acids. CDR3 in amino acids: CASSGRVNTGELFF. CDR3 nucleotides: TGTGCCAGCAGCGGCAGGGTTAACACCGGGGAGCTGTTTTTT.

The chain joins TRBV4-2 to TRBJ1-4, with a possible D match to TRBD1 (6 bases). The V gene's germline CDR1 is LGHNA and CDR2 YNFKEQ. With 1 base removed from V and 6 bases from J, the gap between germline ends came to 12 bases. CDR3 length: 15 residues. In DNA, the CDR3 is TGTGCCAGCAGCCAAGTCAGGGGCGCGGATGAAAAACTGTTTTTT. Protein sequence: CASSQVRGADEKLFF.

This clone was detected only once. In nucleotides, the CDR3 is TGCGCCAGCAGCTCGAAGAGCGGGGTTTACAATGAGCAGTTCTTC. The encoded protein is CASSSKSGVYNEQFF. The rearrangement joins TRBV5-1 to TRBJ2-1, with 7 bases aligning to TRBD2. The V gene end was trimmed by 3 bases and the J gene end by 4 bases; junction bases not matched to a gene: 7. This CDR3 is 15 amino acids long. Germline lookup yields CDR1 SGHRS and CDR2 YFSETQ.

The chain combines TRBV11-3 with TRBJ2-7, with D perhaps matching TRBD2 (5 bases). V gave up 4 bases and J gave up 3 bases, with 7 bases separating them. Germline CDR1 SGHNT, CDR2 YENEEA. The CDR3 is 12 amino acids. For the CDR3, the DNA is TGTGCCAGCAGCTCTGAGGGCTACGAGCAGTACTTC. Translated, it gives CASSSEGYEQYF.

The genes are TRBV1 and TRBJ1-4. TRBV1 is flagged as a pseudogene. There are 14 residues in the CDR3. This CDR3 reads CTSVPGTENEKLFF. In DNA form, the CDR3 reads TGCACCAGCGTACCGGGAACAGAAAATGAAAAACTGTTTTTT.